The 27 T cell receptor beta chains below all came from one sample that was sequenced in a study of T cells in Graves' hyperthyroidism and ophthalmopathy. Amplification targeted TCR beta CDR3 regions from RNA transcripts. The HTBI set primed first-round TCR CDR3 RT-PCR. In TCRdb, the multiplex PCR reads were re-called with MiXCR into one record per CDR3 protein. The sample consists of under 250,000 distinct CDR3 sequences, about a sixth of them appearing once. The sample comprised blood. The receptors derive from a woman between 50 and 59 years old with Graves' hyperthyroidism.

This clonotype has ten or more counts. The chain uses TRBV5-4 and TRBJ2-3; the match to TRBD2 covers 9 bases. The CDR3 consists of 15 residues. V lost 9 bases to trimming and J lost 4 bases; unmatched junction nucleotides: 12. Germline assignment: CDR1 SGHNT and CDR2 YYREEE (reference sequence). CDR3 DNA: TGTGCCACCTCCCCTTATAGCGGGAGCGCAGATACGCAGTATTTT. Translated, it gives CATSPYSGSADTQYF.

Only a few counts were recorded for this clonotype. The V and J genes are TRBV6-1 and TRBJ2-1; D is ambiguous. The CDR3 is 10 residues long. Germline CDR1 is MNHNS and CDR2 is SASEGT. Trimming removed 2 bases at V and 12 bases at J, with 5 bases between. DNA of the CDR3: TGTGCCAGCAGTGAATATGGGCAGTTCTTC. Its protein product is CASSEYGQFF.

V gene TRBV6-1 combines with J gene TRBJ1-2; TRBD1 might be the D (6 bases). V lost 8 bases and J 0 bases, leaving 13 bases between the germline ends. Germline V gene data show CDR1 as MNHNS and CDR2 as SASEGT. This CDR3 region has 14 residues. CDR3 region: CASSEGVANYGYTF. DNA of the CDR3: TGTGCCAGCTCCGAGGGGGTAGCTAACTATGGCTACACCTTC.

This clonotype has only a few counts. V gene TRBV19 combines with J gene TRBJ2-1; 10 bases agree with TRBD2. Germline trimming cut 7 bases from V and 6 bases from J; bases unmatched to any gene: 3. This CDR3 is built from 13 residues. Germline V gives CDR1 LNHDA, CDR2 SQIVND (reference sequence). The CDR3 nucleotides are TGTGCCAGTACTAGCGGGAGACGCAATGAGCAGTTCTTC. Encoded protein: CASTSGRRNEQFF.

This clonotype was detected ten times or more. The chain couples TRBV7-9 to TRBJ2-1; 7 bases fit TRBD1. Germline-derived CDR1 and CDR2 are SEHNR and FQNEAQ (reference sequence). The CDR3 contains 14 residues. With V trimmed by 4 bases and J by 7 bases, 7 bases remained unmatched. The DNA of the CDR3 is TGTGCCAGCAGCTCTCGACAGGGTAAAAATGAGCAGTTCTTC. Its translation: CASSSRQGKNEQFF.

This clonotype was picked up a small number of times. The V gene is TRBV7-9, the J gene TRBJ2-5; TRBD1 aligns across 7 bases. Germline V lookup: CDR1 SEHNR, CDR2 FQNEAQ (reference sequence). V shed 4 bases and J 5 bases; nucleotides not matched to a gene: 10. This CDR3 contains 15 residues. The chain's CDR3 is CASSSPGQQWETQYF. CDR3 DNA: TGTGCCAGCAGCTCCCCGGGACAGCAATGGGAGACCCAGTACTTC.

At least ten counts were recorded for this clonotype. The chain uses TRBV28 and TRBJ2-7; no definite D call. Trimming removed 7 bases from V and 5 bases from J, with 9 bases in between. The germline V gene encodes CDR1 MDHEN and CDR2 SYDVKM. The CDR3 covers 11 residues. The CDR3 bases are TGTGCCAGCACCCTGAGTCACGAGCAGTACTTC. Its translation: CASTLSHEQYF.

This clonotype was found a few times. The chain carries TRBV7-2 and TRBJ2-2, with TRBD2 identical over 9 bases. Germline V gene lookup returns CDR1 SGHTA and CDR2 FQGNSA. Trimming at V came to 1 base and at J to 6 bases, leaving 3 bases not matched to a gene. CDR3 length: 15 residues. The CDR3 bases are TGTGCCAGCAGCTTAGTGCTAGCGGGGTCCGGGGAGCTGTTTTTT. Translating it yields CASSLVLAGSGELFF. Using reference TRBV7-2 and TRBJ2-2 for the parts outside the CDR3, the full variable domain is GAGVSQSPSNKVTEKGKDVELRCDPISGHTALYWYRQSLGQGLEFLIYFQGNSAPDKSGLPSDRFSAERTGGSVSTLTIQRTQQEDSAVYLCASSLVLAGSGELFFGEGSRLTVL.

This clonotype was detected a few times. The J gene is TRBJ2-1, the V gene TRBV14, with 10 bases that match TRBD2. Germline CDR1 SGHDN, CDR2 FVKESK. V lost 3 bases, J lost 7 bases, and 18 bases stayed unmatched. CDR3 size: 19 residues. Written as DNA, the CDR3 is TGTGCCAGCAGCCACAGGGTACTAGCGGGATCAATATCTGGAAATGAGCAGTTCTTC. This sequence encodes CASSHRVLAGSISGNEQFF.

This clonotype was found many times. The chain employs TRBV28 and TRBJ1-2; 9 nucleotides agree with TRBD1. CDR3 length: 15 amino acids. Germline lookup yields CDR1 MDHEN and CDR2 SYDVKM. The trim removed 7 bases at V and 4 bases at J, leaving 10 bases unmatched. CDR3 residues: CASKPGTGYSYGYTF. CDR3 coding DNA: TGTGCCAGCAAACCCGGGACAGGGTATAGCTATGGCTACACCTTC.

Ten or more counts support this clonotype. V is TRBV6-1 and J is TRBJ2-1; tentative D call: TRBD2 (6 bases). The V end lost 8 bases, the J end lost 7 bases, and 21 bases lay between the germline ends. The CDR3 totals 15 residues. Germline V gene data show CDR1 as MNHNS and CDR2 as SASEGT. CDR3 DNA: TGTGCCAGCGGGCCCGATAGGCGGGGTGGAAATGAGCAGTTCTTC. Its protein product is CASGPDRRGGNEQFF.

At least ten counts were recorded for this clonotype. V is TRBV12-3 or TRBV12-4 and J is TRBJ1-5; D possibly corresponds to TRBD1 (6 bases). CDR3 length equals 12 residues. V dropped 5 bases and J dropped 6 bases, with 8 bases sitting between them. The CDR3 sequence is CASSRGGQPQHF. DNA of the CDR3: TGTGCCAGCAGTCGAGGGGGTCAGCCCCAGCATTTT.

This clonotype was detected ten times or more. This rearrangement joins TRBV7-8 to TRBJ1-2, with TRBD1 matching over 7 bases. V gave up 2 bases and J gave up 5 bases; unmatched junction bases: 8. This CDR3 has 15 amino acids. The germline gives CDR1 SGHVS, CDR2 FQNEAQ. The CDR3 coding sequence is TGTGCCAGCAGCTTACAAAGGACAGGATCATATGGCTACACCTTC. The encoded protein is CASSLQRTGSYGYTF.

In its sample, this clonotype was seen a few times. V gene TRBV30 combines with J gene TRBJ2-2, with a possible D match to TRBD2 (7 bases). This CDR3 contains 14 residues. The germline gives CDR1 GTSNPN, CDR2 SVGIG (reference sequence). V was shortened by 8 bases and J by 3 bases, with 16 bases between the two germline ends. As DNA, the CDR3 is TGTGCCGAAGGGGGGGACTATCACACCGGGGAGCTGTTTTTT. Its protein is CAEGGDYHTGELFF.

This clonotype was observed a handful of times. The chain recombines TRBV30 with TRBJ1-6; tentatively, D is TRBD1 (5 bases). This CDR3 is built from 13 residues. Germline-derived CDR1 and CDR2 are GTSNPN and SVGIG (reference sequence). V was cut by 1 base and J by 9 bases, with 10 bases left in between. CDR3 DNA sequence: TGTGCCTGGAGTGCTCAGGGCGCTTCACCCCTCCACTTT. Protein: CAWSAQGASPLHF.

The chain couples TRBV5-6 to TRBJ2-3, with D hard to call. In germline, CDR1 is SGHDT, CDR2 YYEEEE. The V gene lost 1 base and the J gene lost 1 base, with 7 bases spanning the gap. The CDR3 covers 14 residues. CDR3 DNA sequence: TGTGCCAGCAGCTTGAGTGGGGGCACAGATACGCAGTATTTT. It encodes CASSLSGGTDTQYF.

The chain couples TRBV19 to TRBJ1-1; 9 bases line up with TRBD1. This CDR3 has 15 amino acids. Germline CDR1 reads LNHDA; CDR2 reads SQIVND (reference sequence). Trimming at V came to 1 base and at J to 5 bases, leaving 5 bases not matched to a gene. CDR3 bases: TGTGCCAGTAGTATAGGGAACAGGGGGCGAACTGAAGCTTTCTTT. Amino acids: CASSIGNRGRTEAFF. Complete variable domain (other parts from reference TRBV19 and TRBJ1-1): DGGITQSPKYLFRKEGQNVTLSCEQNLNHDAMYWYRQDPGQGLRLIYYSQIVNDFQKGDIAEGYSVSREKKESFPLTVTSAQKNPTAFYLCASSIGNRGRTEAFFGQGTRLTVV.

This clonotype appeared a few times. The chain carries TRBV15 and TRBJ1-1; D is ambiguous. The V gene lost 1 base and the J gene lost 8 bases, with 11 bases spanning the gap. The CDR3 is 13 amino acids. From germline, CDR1 is LNHNV and CDR2 YYDKDF (reference sequence). Here the CDR3 reads CATSRVELREAFF. The CDR3 DNA sequence: TGTGCCACCAGCAGAGTTGAGCTCCGAGAAGCTTTCTTT.

This clonotype has at least ten counts. The chain recombines TRBV6-5 with TRBJ2-7, with 8 bases matching TRBD1. There are 16 residues in the CDR3. The germline V gene has CDR1 MNHEY and CDR2 SVGAGI. Trimming cost V 0 bases and J 0 bases; bases outside gene matches: 4. The CDR3 DNA follows: TGTGCCAGCAGTTACTCGCAGGGGACAGGCTCCTACGAGCAGTACTTC. Amino acid sequence: CASSYSQGTGSYEQYF.

The V call is TRBV7-9, the J call TRBJ2-2; 8 nucleotides line up with TRBD1. V dropped 5 bases and J dropped 3; count of bases not matched to a gene: 5. This CDR3 has 15 amino acids. Per germline, CDR1 SEHNR and CDR2 FQNEAQ (reference sequence). The CDR3, as DNA: TGTGCCAGCAGCCTGACAGGGGTATACACCGGGGAGCTGTTTTTT. Its translation: CASSLTGVYTGELFF.

This clonotype was counted ten times or more. The rearrangement uses TRBV7-8 and TRBJ2-1, with D perhaps TRBD2 (6 bases). Germline lookup yields CDR1 SGHVS and CDR2 FQNEAQ. V was pared by 3 bases and J by 6 bases, with 15 bases between. The CDR3 covers 15 residues. CDR3 sequence reads: CASSFSARGGNEQFF. CDR3 sequence (DNA): TGTGCCAGCAGCTTTAGCGCGAGGGGAGGCAATGAGCAGTTCTTC.

The table lists this clonotype with many counts. The rearrangement uses TRBV30 and TRBJ1-1, with 8 bases that match TRBD1. The CDR3 covers 12 residues. The germline V gene has CDR1 GTSNPN and CDR2 SVGIG (reference sequence). The V segment lost 3 bases and the J segment 4 bases; nucleotides outside the gene matches: 1. The chain's CDR3 is CAWRTGGTEAFF. The CDR3 DNA reads TGTGCCTGGAGAACAGGGGGCACTGAAGCTTTCTTT.

The DNA of the CDR3 is TGTGCCAGCAGCGTAGGCCGAGATACTAGCTACGAGCAGTACTTC. Translating gives CASSVGRDTSYEQYF. The gene calls are TRBV9 and TRBJ2-7, with D possibly matching TRBD2 (5 bases). V was clipped by 0 bases and J by 3 bases, with 13 bases between them. Germline assignment: CDR1 SGDLS and CDR2 YYNGEE. CDR3 length: 15 residues. Full variable domain (remainder filled in from reference TRBV9 and TRBJ2-7): DSGVTQTPKHLITATGQRVTLRCSPRSGDLSVYWYQQSLDQGLQFLIQYYNGEERAKGNILERFSAQQFPDLHSELNLSSLELGDSALYFCASSVGRDTSYEQYFGPGTRLTVT.

This clonotype appeared many times. The rearrangement links TRBV4-2 to TRBJ1-1; 7 nucleotides align to TRBD1. This CDR3 comprises 16 residues. Germline values: CDR1 LGHNA, CDR2 YNFKEQ. V was pared by 4 bases and J by 0 bases, with 8 bases of the junction left unmatched. CDR3 coding DNA: TGTGCCAGCAGCCGACAGGGTTCTGGGATGAACACTGAAGCTTTCTTT. It specifies CASSRQGSGMNTEAFF.

This clonotype was detected many times. CDR3 region: CSVETTGTSGYNEQFF. Here the CDR3 DNA reads TGCAGCGTTGAAACGACCGGGACTAGCGGCTACAATGAGCAGTTCTTC. This chain joins TRBV29-1 and TRBJ2-1; 11 bases align to TRBD2. V was clipped by 2 bases and J by 3 bases; unmatched bases: 6. Germline V gives CDR1 SQVTM, CDR2 ANQGSEA. This CDR3 contains 16 residues.

The table lists this clonotype with many counts. The chain recombines TRBV11-2 with TRBJ1-5; TRBD1 is a possible D gene (5 bases). The germline V gene has CDR1 SGHAT and CDR2 FQNNGV. V gave up 0 bases and J gave up 4 bases, with 13 bases separating them. The CDR3 sequence is 16 residues long. CDR3 DNA: TGTGCCAGCAGCTTAGATTCAGGGACGGGGAATCAGCCCCAGCATTTT. It encodes CASSLDSGTGNQPQHF.

Many counts were recorded for this clonotype. The CDR3 nucleotides read TGTGCCAGCAGTGACACTGAAGCTTTCTTT. Amino acid sequence: CASSDTEAFF. The chain carries TRBV6-1 and TRBJ1-1, with D unresolved. Germline-derived CDR1 and CDR2 are MNHNS and SASEGT. The CDR3 contains 10 residues. V was cut by 3 bases and J by 4 bases, with 0 bases left in between.